The 12 T cell receptor beta chains reported below all come from one sample, sequenced in a study of blood T cell repertoires in COVID-19. Some clones are missing from TCRdb's copy, which holds only in-frame ones; the method was immunoSEQ multiplex PCR. The table includes 60,000 to 85,000 clones, about 86% detected once. What was sequenced was peripheral blood. These receptors were taken from a human donor in a cohort sampled during active COVID-19.

The chain joins TRBV5-1 to TRBJ2-1; TRBD2 agrees at 8 bases. J gave up 15 bases and V 0 bases, and 11 bases lay outside the gene matches. This CDR3 has 14 amino acids. Germline loops: CDR1 SGHRS, CDR2 YFSETQ. CDR3 loop: CASSLVGSGDMSFF. The CDR3 bases are TGCGCCAGCAGCTTGGTGGGTAGCGGGGATATGTCGTTCTTC.

The chain joins TRBV5-1 to TRBJ1-2; 8 nucleotides align to TRBD1. Germline CDR1 SGHRS, CDR2 YFSETQ. The length of the CDR3 is 15 residues. Unmatched junction bases numbered 11, after V lost 3 bases and J lost 7 bases. The DNA of the CDR3 is TGCGCCAGCAGCTCGGGGGACAGGCCCCCCGGTGGCTACACCTTC. This translates into CASSSGDRPPGGYTF.

The rearrangement joins TRBV6-4 to TRBJ1-1, with D perhaps matching TRBD1 (6 bases). Germline-derived CDR1 and CDR2 are MRHNA and SNTAGT. This CDR3 is built from 13 residues. V dropped 1 base and J dropped 6 bases, with 9 bases sitting between them. The CDR3 bases are TGTGCCAGCAGTGACTTCACAGGGTCTGAAGCTTTCTTT. This codes for CASSDFTGSEAFF.

This chain connects TRBV4-1 to TRBJ1-1, with 7 bases matching TRBD1. The CDR3 consists of 17 residues. The germline V gene encodes CDR1 MGHRA and CDR2 YSYEKL. The trim removed 1 base at V and 1 base at J, leaving 9 bases unmatched. The CDR3 DNA reads TGCGCCAGCAGCCAAGTCGCCCTCAGGGGGGCGAACACTGAAGCTTTCTTT. Amino acids: CASSQVALRGANTEAFF.

This clone was detected only a few times. The V call is TRBV20-1, the J call TRBJ1-5; 10 bases fit TRBD1. V trimming: 3 bases; J trimming: 4 bases; junction bases outside the gene matches: 6. The germline V gene encodes CDR1 DFQATT and CDR2 SNEGSKA (reference sequence). The CDR3 contains 15 residues. The CDR3 reads CSASLGTGENQPQHF. CDR3 bases: TGCAGTGCTAGTTTAGGGACAGGGGAAAATCAGCCCCAGCATTTT.

The rearrangement joins TRBV19 to TRBJ2-5; tentatively, D is TRBD2 (6 bases). This CDR3 has 16 amino acids. The V end was cut by 4 bases, the J end by 9 bases, with 24 bases between. Germline CDR1 LNHDA, CDR2 SQIVND (reference sequence). In DNA, the CDR3 is TGTGCCAGTAGTAGCCGAGGGGCGGGGTCCCCCAGGGCCCAGTACTTC. It yields the protein CASSSRGAGSPRAQYF.

This chain uses TRBV9 with TRBJ1-1; D is possibly TRBD1 (5 bases). The germline V and J ends were trimmed by 4 bases and 3 bases, with 13 bases remaining between them. CDR1 and CDR2 from the germline V gene are SGDLS and YYNGEE. This CDR3 contains 14 residues. The CDR3 sequence: CASSPRSGYTEAFF. The CDR3 DNA reads as TGTGCCAGCAGCCCTAGATCAGGGTACACTGAAGCTTTCTTT.

The J gene is TRBJ1-1, the V gene TRBV18; D gene unclear. V lost 4 bases and J 0 bases, leaving 12 bases between the germline ends. Per germline, CDR1 KGHSH and CDR2 LQKENI. The CDR3 has 15 amino acids. The CDR3 sequence: CASSQTREVNTEAFF. The CDR3 region has the DNA TGTGCCAGCTCACAAACAAGGGAGGTGAACACTGAAGCTTTCTTT.

V is TRBV7-2 and J is TRBJ2-7; 9 nucleotides agree with TRBD1. Trimming took 5 bases from V and 6 from J; bases not matched to a gene: 5. Germline assignment: CDR1 SGHTA and CDR2 FQGNSA. This CDR3 is built from 13 residues. DNA for the CDR3: TGTGCCAGCAGCGTAGTGGACAGGGGCGAGCAGTACTTC. As protein: CASSVVDRGEQYF.

The chain carries TRBV9 and TRBJ1-3; D ambiguous. CDR1 and CDR2 (germline): SGDLS, YYNGEE. The V and J ends lost 4 bases and 2 bases respectively, with 19 bases between them. This CDR3 comprises 17 residues. CDR3 residues: CASSPQEGRFTGNTIYF. The CDR3 nucleotides read TGTGCCAGCAGCCCCCAGGAGGGTCGGTTCACTGGAAACACCATATATTTT.

The chain combines TRBV7-2 with TRBJ1-5, with 8 bases fitting TRBD1. J lost 6 bases, V lost 3 bases, and 10 bases had no gene match. Germline loops: CDR1 SGHTA, CDR2 FQGNSA. This CDR3 is built from 16 residues. The CDR3 here is CASSFGVRGQGQPQHF. Here the CDR3 DNA reads TGTGCCAGCAGCTTCGGTGTCAGGGGGCAAGGTCAGCCCCAGCATTTT.

The rearrangement joins TRBV20-1 to TRBJ2-5; no firm D call. CDR1 and CDR2 (germline): DFQATT, SNEGSKA (reference sequence). This CDR3 comprises 11 residues. V lost 2 bases to trimming and J lost 4 bases, with 5 bases between them. CDR3 DNA: TGCAGTGCTAGAATCCTAGAGACCCAGTACTTC. Protein product: CSARILETQYF.